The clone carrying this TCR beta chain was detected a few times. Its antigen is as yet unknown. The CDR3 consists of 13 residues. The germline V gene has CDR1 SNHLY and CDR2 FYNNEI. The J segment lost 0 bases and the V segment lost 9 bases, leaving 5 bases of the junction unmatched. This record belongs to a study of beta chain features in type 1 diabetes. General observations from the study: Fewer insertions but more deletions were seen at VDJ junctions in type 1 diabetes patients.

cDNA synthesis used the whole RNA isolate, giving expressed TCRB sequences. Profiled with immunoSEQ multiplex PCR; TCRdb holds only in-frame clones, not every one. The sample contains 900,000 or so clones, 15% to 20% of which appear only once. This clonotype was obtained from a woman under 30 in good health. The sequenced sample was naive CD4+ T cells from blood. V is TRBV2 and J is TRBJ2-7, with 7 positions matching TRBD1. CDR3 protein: CASSRDSSYEQYF. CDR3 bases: TGTGCCAGTAGCCGGGACAGCTCCTACGAGCAGTACTTC.